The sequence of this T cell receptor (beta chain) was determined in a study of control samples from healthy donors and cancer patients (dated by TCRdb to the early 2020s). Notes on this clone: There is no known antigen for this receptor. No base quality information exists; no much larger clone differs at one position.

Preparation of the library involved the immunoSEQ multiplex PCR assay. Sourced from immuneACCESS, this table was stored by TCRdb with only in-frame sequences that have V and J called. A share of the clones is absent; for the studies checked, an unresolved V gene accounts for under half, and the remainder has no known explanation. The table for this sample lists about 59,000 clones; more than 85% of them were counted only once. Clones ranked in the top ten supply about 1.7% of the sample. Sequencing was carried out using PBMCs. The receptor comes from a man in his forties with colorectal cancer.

The CDR3 reads as follows: CASSWGKGNTIYF. The bases read TGTGCCAGCAGTTGGGGTAAAGGAAACACCATATATTTT. The chain was built from TRBV12-3 or TRBV12-4 and TRBJ1-3, with an unclear D gene assignment. V loses 4 bases, J loses 4 bases, and the germline ends lie 8 bases apart. Including the terminal cysteine and phenylalanine, the CDR3 comprises 13 residues. Only the CDR3 part of the read is kept: 39 bases, read in frame from the first base.